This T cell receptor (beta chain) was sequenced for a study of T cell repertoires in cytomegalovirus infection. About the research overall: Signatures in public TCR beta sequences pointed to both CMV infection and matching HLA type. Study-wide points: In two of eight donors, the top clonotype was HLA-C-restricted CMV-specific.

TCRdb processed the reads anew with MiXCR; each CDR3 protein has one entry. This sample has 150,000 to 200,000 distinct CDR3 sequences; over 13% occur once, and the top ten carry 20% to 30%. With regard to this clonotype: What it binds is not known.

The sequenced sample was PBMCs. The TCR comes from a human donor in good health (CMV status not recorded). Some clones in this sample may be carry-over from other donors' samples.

Here the CDR3 reads CASSSPGYRETQYF. CDR3 nucleotides: TGTGCCAGCAGCAGCCCAGGGTACCGAGAGACCCAGTACTTC. This sequence joins TRBV7-6 and TRBJ2-5, with D maybe TRBD1 (5 bases). Germline values: CDR1 SGHVS, CDR2 FNYEAQ. V gave up 5 bases and J gave up 4 bases, with 14 bases separating them. The CDR3 loop spans 14 amino acids.